This T cell receptor (beta chain) was sequenced in a study of identical twins. TCRdb analysed the 5' RACE reads with MiXCR anew, one entry per CDR3 protein. The sample shows 650,000 to 750,000 distinct CDR3 sequences, approximately 22% of them seen only once. The CDR3 spans 12 residues. V dropped 7 bases and J dropped 4; count of bases not matched to a gene: 3. Germline CDR1 is SQVTM and CDR2 is ANQGSEA. This sample was shared with a second study, whose subject was T cells expressing NK-cell markers.

The sequenced sample was PBMCs. The V and J genes are TRBV29-1 and TRBJ2-7, with TRBD1 matching 11 bases. The sequence was collected from a woman aged 18 to 35 in good health. The DNA for the CDR3 is TGCAGCGGTGGACAGGGGGCTTACGAGCAGTACTTC. It is translated as CSGGQGAYEQYF.